This entry features one TCR beta chain sequence. Sequencing of TCR beta covered CD8+ and CD4+ T cells obtained from blood. The multiple sclerosis controls comprised treatment-naive patients whose relapsing-remitting disease was stable or active. Negative isolation yielded CD4+ and CD8+ T cells, and FACS enriched TEMRA cells. Germline CDR1 reads DFQATT; CDR2 reads SNEGSKA (reference sequence). The V gene lost 0 bases and the J gene lost 8 bases, with 23 bases spanning the gap. CDR3 length equals 17 residues. RNA totalling 0.5 to 1 ug underwent reverse transcription with random hexamers. TCRdb recomputed calls from the immunoSEQ multiplex PCR reads with MiXCR, one row per CDR3 protein. The sample yields under 200,000 distinct CDR3 sequences, about 95% seen once. The data were taken from a study of CD8 T cells in Susac syndrome.

This sequence was found in a human donor with multiple sclerosis. This chain joins TRBV20-1 and TRBJ2-1; D might be TRBD1 (6 bases). Material for sequencing was CD8+ T cells from PBMCs. The CDR3 nucleotides are TGCAGTGCTAGAGATTCTCAGAACAGGGTACTCGTCGATGAGCAGTTCTTC. It encodes CSARDSQNRVLVDEQFF.